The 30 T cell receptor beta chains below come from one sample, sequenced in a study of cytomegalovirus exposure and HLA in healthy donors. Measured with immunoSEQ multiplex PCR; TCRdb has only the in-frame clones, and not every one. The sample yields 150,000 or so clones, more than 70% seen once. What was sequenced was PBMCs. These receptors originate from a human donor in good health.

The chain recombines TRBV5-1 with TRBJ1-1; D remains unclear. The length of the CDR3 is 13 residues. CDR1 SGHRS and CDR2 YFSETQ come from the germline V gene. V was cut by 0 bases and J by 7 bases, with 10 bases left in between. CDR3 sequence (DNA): TGCGCCAGCAGCTTGGTGGCTCAGGATGAAGCTTTCTTT. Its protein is CASSLVAQDEAFF. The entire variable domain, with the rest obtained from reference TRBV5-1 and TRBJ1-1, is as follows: KAGVTQTPRYLIKTRGQQVTLSCSPISGHRSVSWYQQTPGQGLQFLFEYFSETQRNKGNFPGRFSGRQFSNSRSEMNVSTLELGDSALYLCASSLVAQDEAFFGQGTRLTVV.

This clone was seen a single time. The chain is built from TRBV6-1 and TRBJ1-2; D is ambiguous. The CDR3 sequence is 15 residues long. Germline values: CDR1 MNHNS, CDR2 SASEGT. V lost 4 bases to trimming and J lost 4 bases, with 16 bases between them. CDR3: CASSVLTTRGYGYTF. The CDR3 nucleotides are TGTGCCAGCAGTGTTCTAACAACACGGGGCTATGGCTACACCTTC.

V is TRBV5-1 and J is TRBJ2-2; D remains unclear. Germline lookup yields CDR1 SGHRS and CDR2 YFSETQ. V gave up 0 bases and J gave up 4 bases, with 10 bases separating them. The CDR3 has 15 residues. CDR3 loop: CASSLAMRVTGELFF. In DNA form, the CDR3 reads TGCGCCAGCAGCTTGGCCATGAGAGTCACCGGGGAGCTGTTTTTT.

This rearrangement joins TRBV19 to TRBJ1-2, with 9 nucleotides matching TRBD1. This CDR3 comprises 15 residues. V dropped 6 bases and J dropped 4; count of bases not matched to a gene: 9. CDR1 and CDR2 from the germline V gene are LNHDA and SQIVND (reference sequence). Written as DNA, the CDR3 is TGTGCCAGTAGCGCCACGACAGGGGGAAGCTATGGCTACACCTTC. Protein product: CASSATTGGSYGYTF.

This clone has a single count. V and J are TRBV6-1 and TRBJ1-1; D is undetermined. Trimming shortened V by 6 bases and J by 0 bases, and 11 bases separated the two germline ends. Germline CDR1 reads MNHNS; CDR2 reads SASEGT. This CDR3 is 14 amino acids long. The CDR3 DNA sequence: TGTGCCAGCAGCATAACCCTAATGAACACTGAAGCTTTCTTT. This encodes CASSITLMNTEAFF.

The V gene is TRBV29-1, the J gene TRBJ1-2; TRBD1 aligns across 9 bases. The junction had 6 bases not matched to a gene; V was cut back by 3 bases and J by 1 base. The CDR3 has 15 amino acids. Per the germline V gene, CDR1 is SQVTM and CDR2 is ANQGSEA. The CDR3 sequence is CSVDRRDRDNYGYTF. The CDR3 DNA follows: TGCAGCGTTGACCGACGGGACAGGGATAACTATGGCTACACCTTC.

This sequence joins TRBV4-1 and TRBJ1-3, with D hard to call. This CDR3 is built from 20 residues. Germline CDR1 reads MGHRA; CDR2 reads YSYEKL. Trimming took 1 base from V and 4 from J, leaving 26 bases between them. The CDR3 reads CASSQAAQPGLLAHGNTIYF. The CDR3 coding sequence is TGCGCCAGCAGCCAAGCGGCACAACCCGGCCTCCTAGCCCACGGAAACACCATATATTTT.

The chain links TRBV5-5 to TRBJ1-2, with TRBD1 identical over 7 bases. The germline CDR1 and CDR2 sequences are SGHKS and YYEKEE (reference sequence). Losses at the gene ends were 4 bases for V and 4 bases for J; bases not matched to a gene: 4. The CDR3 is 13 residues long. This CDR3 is CASSMGTAYGYTF. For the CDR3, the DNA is TGTGCCAGCAGCATGGGGACAGCCTATGGCTACACCTTC.

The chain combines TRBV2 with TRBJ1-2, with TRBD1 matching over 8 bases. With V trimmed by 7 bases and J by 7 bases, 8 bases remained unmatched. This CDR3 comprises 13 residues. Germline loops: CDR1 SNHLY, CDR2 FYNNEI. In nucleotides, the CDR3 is TGTGCCAGCAAGATGGACAGGGCAATTGGCTACACCTTC. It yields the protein CASKMDRAIGYTF. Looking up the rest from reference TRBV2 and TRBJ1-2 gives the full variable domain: EPEVTQTPSHQVTQMGQEVILRCVPISNHLYFYWYRQILGQKVEFLVSFYNNEISEKSEIFDDQFSVERPDGSNFTLKIRSTKLEDSAMYFCASKMDRAIGYTFGSGTRLTVV.

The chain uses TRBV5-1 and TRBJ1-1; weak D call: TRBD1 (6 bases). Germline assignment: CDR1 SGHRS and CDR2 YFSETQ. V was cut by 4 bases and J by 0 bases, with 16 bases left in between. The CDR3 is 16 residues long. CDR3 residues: CASSHGQRLMNTEAFF. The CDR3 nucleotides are TGCGCCAGCAGCCACGGACAGAGACTGATGAACACTGAAGCTTTCTTT. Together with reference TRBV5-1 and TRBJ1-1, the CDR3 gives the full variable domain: KAGVTQTPRYLIKTRGQQVTLSCSPISGHRSVSWYQQTPGQGLQFLFEYFSETQRNKGNFPGRFSGRQFSNSRSEMNVSTLELGDSALYLCASSHGQRLMNTEAFFGQGTRLTVV.

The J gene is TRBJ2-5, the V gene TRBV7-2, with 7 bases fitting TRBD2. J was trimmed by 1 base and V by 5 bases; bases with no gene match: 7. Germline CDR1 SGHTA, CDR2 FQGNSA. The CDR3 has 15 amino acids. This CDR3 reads CASSDSGGSQETQYF. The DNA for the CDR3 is TGTGCCAGCAGCGACTCCGGGGGGTCCCAAGAGACCCAGTACTTC.

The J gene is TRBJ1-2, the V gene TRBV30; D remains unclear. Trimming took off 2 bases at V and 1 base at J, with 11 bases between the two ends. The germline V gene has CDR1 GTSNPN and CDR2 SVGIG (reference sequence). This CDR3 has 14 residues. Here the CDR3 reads CAWSPGLFNYGYTF. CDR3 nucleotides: TGTGCCTGGAGTCCGGGATTATTTAACTATGGCTACACCTTC.

CDR3 loop: CASSPVQGVAFF. The CDR3 nucleotides are TGTGCCAGCTCACCCGTACAGGGTGTAGCTTTCTTT. The gene calls are TRBV18 and TRBJ1-1, with D possibly being TRBD1 (6 bases). Germline CDR1 KGHSH, CDR2 LQKENI. V was clipped by 3 bases and J by 10 bases, with 12 bases between them. This CDR3 spans 12 amino acids.

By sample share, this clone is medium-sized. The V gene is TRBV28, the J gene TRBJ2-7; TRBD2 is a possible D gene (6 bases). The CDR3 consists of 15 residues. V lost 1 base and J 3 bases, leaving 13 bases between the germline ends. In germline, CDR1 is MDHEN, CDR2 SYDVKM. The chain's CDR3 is CASSLLGGPVYEQYF. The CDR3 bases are TGTGCCAGCAGTTTATTGGGGGGACCCGTCTACGAGCAGTACTTC.

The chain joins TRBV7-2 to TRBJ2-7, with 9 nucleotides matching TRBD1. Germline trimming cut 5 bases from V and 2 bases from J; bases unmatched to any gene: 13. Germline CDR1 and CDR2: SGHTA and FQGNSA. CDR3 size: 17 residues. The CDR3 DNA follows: TGTGCCAGCAGCCGCATAGGGGGACAGGGTGGGCCCTACGAGCAGTACTTC. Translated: CASSRIGGQGGPYEQYF.

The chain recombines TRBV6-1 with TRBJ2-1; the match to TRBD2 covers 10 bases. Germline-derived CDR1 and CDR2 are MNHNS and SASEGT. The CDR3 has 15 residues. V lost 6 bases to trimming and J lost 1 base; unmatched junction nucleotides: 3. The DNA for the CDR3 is TGTGCCAGCAGCGTAGCGGGAGGTTCCTACAATGAGCAGTTCTTC. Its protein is CASSVAGGSYNEQFF.

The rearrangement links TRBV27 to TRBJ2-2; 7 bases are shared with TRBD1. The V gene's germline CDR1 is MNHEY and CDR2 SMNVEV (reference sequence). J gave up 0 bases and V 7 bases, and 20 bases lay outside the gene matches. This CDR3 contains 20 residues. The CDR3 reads CASTTYPGQRIGANTGELFF. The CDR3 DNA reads TGTGCCAGCACCACCTATCCGGGACAGCGAATCGGGGCGAACACCGGGGAGCTGTTTTTT.

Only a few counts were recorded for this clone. The CDR3 region has the DNA TGCGCCAGCAGCCCAGATCCTCTTGGGACAGGGGTTTACGAGCAGTACTTC. This translates into CASSPDPLGTGVYEQYF. The genes are TRBV4-1 and TRBJ2-7, with TRBD1 identical over 10 bases. This CDR3 comprises 17 residues. Germline assignment: CDR1 MGHRA and CDR2 YSYEKL. Trimming took 4 bases from V and 4 from J; bases not matched to a gene: 13.

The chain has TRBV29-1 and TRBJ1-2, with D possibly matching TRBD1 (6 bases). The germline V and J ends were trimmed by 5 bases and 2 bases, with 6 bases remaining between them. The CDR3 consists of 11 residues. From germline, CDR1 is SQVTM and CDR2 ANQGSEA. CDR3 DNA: TGCAGCGTTCAGGGGAACTATGGCTACACCTTC. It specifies CSVQGNYGYTF.

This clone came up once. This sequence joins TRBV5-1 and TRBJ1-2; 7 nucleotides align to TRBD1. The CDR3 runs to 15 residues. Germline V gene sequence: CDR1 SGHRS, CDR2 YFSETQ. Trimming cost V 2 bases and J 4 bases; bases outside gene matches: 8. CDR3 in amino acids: CASSLGDSGSYGYTF. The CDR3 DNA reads TGCGCCAGCAGCTTAGGGGACAGTGGAAGCTATGGCTACACCTTC. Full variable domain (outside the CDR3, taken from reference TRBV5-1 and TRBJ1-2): KAGVTQTPRYLIKTRGQQVTLSCSPISGHRSVSWYQQTPGQGLQFLFEYFSETQRNKGNFPGRFSGRQFSNSRSEMNVSTLELGDSALYLCASSLGDSGSYGYTFGSGTRLTVV.

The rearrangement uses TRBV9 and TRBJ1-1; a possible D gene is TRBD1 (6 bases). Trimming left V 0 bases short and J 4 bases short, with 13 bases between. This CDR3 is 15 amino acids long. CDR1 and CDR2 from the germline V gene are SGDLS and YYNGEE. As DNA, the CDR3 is TGTGCCAGCAGCGTAGCTTCGGCAGGGGTCACTGAAGCTTTCTTT. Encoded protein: CASSVASAGVTEAFF.

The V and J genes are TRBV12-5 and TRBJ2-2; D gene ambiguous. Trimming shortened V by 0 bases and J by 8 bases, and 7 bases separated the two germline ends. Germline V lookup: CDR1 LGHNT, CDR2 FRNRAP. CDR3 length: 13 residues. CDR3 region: CASGLVRSGELFF. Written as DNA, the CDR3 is TGTGCTAGTGGTTTGGTACGGTCGGGGGAGCTGTTTTTT.

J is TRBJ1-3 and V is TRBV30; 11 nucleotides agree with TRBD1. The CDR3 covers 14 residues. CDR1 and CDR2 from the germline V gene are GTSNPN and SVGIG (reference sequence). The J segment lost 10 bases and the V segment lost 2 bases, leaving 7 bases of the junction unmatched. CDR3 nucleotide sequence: TGTGCCTGGAGTCAAGCCGGGACAGGGGGTACCATATATTTT. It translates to CAWSQAGTGGTIYF.

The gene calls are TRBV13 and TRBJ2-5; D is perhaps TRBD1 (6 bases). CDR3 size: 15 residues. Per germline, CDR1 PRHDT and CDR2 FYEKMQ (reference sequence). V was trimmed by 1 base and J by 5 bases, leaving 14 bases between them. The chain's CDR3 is CASSLDTGSMETQYF. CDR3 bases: TGTGCCAGCAGCTTAGATACAGGGTCGATGGAGACCCAGTACTTC.

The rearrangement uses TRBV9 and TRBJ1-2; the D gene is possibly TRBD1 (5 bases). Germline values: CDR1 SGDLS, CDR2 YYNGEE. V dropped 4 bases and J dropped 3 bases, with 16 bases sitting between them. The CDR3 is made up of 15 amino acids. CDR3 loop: CASSPGHGRDYGYTF. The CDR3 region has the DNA TGTGCCAGCAGCCCCGGACACGGGCGAGACTATGGCTACACCTTC.

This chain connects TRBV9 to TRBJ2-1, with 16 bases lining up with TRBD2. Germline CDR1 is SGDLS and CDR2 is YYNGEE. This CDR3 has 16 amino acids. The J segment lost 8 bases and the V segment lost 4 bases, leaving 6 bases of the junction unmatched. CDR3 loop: CASSLGLAGGGDEQFF. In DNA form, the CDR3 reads TGTGCCAGCAGCCTGGGACTAGCGGGAGGGGGGGATGAGCAGTTCTTC.

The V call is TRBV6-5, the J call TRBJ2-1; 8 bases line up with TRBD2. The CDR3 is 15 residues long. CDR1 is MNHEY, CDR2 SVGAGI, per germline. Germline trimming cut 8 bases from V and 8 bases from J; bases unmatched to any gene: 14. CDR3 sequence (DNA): TGTGCCAGCGGTGGTGCGGGGGGCGCGATGCATGAGCAGTTCTTC. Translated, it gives CASGGAGGAMHEQFF.

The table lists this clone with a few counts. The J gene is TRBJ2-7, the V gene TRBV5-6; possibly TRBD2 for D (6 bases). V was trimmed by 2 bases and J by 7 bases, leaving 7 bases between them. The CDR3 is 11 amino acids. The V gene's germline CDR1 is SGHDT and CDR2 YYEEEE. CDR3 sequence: CASSFGGEQYF. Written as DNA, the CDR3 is TGTGCCAGCAGCTTTGGGGGGGAGCAGTACTTC.

The CDR3 spells CASSLANLGTDNYGYTF. The CDR3 DNA is TGTGCCAGCAGCTTAGCAAACCTCGGGACAGACAACTATGGCTACACCTTC. The V and J genes are TRBV7-6 and TRBJ1-2, with 7 nucleotides matching TRBD1. The CDR3 is 17 amino acids. The trim removed 0 bases at V and 2 bases at J, leaving 9 bases unmatched. From germline, CDR1 is SGHVS and CDR2 FNYEAQ.

In nucleotides, the CDR3 is TGTGCCAGCAGCTTAGTGGAGGGACAGGGGGCCTACGAGCAGTACTTC. Amino acids: CASSLVEGQGAYEQYF. The chain joins TRBV11-2 to TRBJ2-7; 11 bases map to TRBD1. Per germline, CDR1 SGHAT and CDR2 FQNNGV. The CDR3 length is 16 residues. V was pared by 1 base and J by 2 bases, with 4 bases of the junction left unmatched.